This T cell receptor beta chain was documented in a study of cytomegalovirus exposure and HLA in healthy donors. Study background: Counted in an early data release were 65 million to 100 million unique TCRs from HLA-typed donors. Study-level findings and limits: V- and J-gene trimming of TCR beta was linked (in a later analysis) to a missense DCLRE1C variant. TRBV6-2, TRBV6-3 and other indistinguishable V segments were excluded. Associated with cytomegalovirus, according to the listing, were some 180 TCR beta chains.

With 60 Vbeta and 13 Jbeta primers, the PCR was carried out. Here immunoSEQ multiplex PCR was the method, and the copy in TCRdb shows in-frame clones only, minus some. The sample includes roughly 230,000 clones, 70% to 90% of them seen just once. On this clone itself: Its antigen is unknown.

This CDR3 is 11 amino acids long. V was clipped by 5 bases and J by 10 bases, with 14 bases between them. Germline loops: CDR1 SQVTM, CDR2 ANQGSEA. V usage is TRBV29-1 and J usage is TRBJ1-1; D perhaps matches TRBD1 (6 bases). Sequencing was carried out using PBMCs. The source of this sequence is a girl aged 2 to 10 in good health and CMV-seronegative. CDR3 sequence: CSVQGYLGAFF. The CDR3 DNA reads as TGCAGCGTTCAGGGGTACCTGGGAGCTTTCTTT.